Listed here are 30 T cell receptor beta chains from one sample, sequenced in a study of CD8 T cells in ankylosing spondylitis (dated by TCRdb to between 2016 and 2019). Receptor libraries were prepared by 5' RACE. The listed sequencing device is Illumina HiSeq 2500. TCRdb itself trimmed the public reads at Q25 with fastp, ran MiXCR and retained productive beta chains. Entries are consolidated by CDR3 protein sequence, retaining the most common genes and DNA. The sample includes about 250,000 distinct CDR3 sequences, with about 24% observed a single time. The ten largest clones represent over 0.55% of the sample. The sequenced sample was blood, either unsorted or a sorted T cell fraction (not recorded which). These receptors all stem from a male donor with ankylosing spondylitis or in good health (not recorded which).

The CDR3 sequence: CASSFITGTEAFF. Here the CDR3 DNA reads TGTGCCAGCAGTTTTATTACAGGGACTGAAGCTTTCTTT. The chain links TRBV2 to TRBJ1-1, with a possible D match to TRBD1 (6 bases). Germline V gene sequence: CDR1 SNHLY, CDR2 FYNNEI. V lost 5 bases and J 5 bases, leaving 12 bases between the germline ends. This CDR3 is built from 13 residues. Together with reference TRBV2 and TRBJ1-1, the CDR3 gives the full variable domain: EPEVTQTPSHQVTQMGQEVILRCVPISNHLYFYWYRQILGQKVEFLVSFYNNEISEKSEIFDDQFSVERPDGSNFTLKIRSTKLEDSAMYFCASSFITGTEAFFGQGTRLTVV.

V gene TRBV10-3 combines with J gene TRBJ2-7, with no clear D. Trimming removed 3 bases from V and 6 bases from J, with 15 bases in between. Germline CDR1 ENHRY, CDR2 SYGVKD. The CDR3 spans 14 residues. This CDR3 is CAISELSEPGEQYF. In DNA, the CDR3 is TGTGCCATCAGTGAATTATCCGAGCCTGGCGAGCAGTACTTC.

In this sample, this clonotype turned up many times. V is TRBV6-5 and J is TRBJ1-1; D possibly corresponds to TRBD1 (5 bases). CDR3 length: 12 amino acids. The V end was cut by 6 bases, the J end by 1 base, with 6 bases between. CDR1 and CDR2 (germline): MNHEY, SVGAGI. CDR3 region: CASRQGNTEAFF. The DNA of the CDR3 is TGTGCCAGCAGGCAGGGGAACACTGAAGCTTTCTTT.

This clonotype appeared a few times. This rearrangement joins TRBV20-1 to TRBJ1-4; D remains ambiguous. The CDR3 has 13 amino acids. Per germline, CDR1 DFQATT and CDR2 SNEGSKA (reference sequence). The ends were cut back, 6 bases at V and 2 bases at J, with 10 bases in the middle. This CDR3 reads CSAKEATNEKLFF. The CDR3 DNA reads TGCAGTGCCAAGGAGGCCACTAATGAAAAACTGTTTTTT.

The J gene is TRBJ1-1, the V gene TRBV2, with a tentative D call TRBD1 (6 bases). V gave up 5 bases and J gave up 4 bases, with 14 bases separating them. The CDR3 sequence is 14 residues long. CDR1 and CDR2 (germline): SNHLY, FYNNEI. DNA of the CDR3: TGTGCCAGCAGTAAGGGGGTTGGTGGCACTGAAGCTTTCTTT. Its protein is CASSKGVGGTEAFF.

This clonotype has more than one count but fewer than ten. V usage is TRBV11-2 and J usage is TRBJ2-2, with D possibly being TRBD2 (5 bases). Germline V CDR1 and CDR2: SGHAT, FQNNGV. The length of the CDR3 is 16 residues. The germline V and J ends were trimmed by 1 base and 2 bases, with 11 bases remaining between them. Here the CDR3 DNA reads TGTGCCAGCAGCTTAGCATTCCGGGGTAACACCGGGGAGCTGTTTTTT. Translated, it gives CASSLAFRGNTGELFF. The full variable domain, with the rest looked up from reference TRBV11-2 and TRBJ2-2, is EAGVAQSPRYKIIEKRQSVAFWCNPISGHATLYWYQQILGQGPKLLIQFQNNGVVDDSQLPKDRFSAERLKGVDSTLKIQPAKLEDSAVYLCASSLAFRGNTGELFFGEGSRLTVL.

There are many counts of this clonotype. The V call is TRBV20-1, the J call TRBJ2-7; 7 nucleotides match TRBD1. J lost 0 bases, V lost 2 bases, and 4 bases had no gene match. Per the germline V gene, CDR1 is DFQATT and CDR2 is SNEGSKA (reference sequence). The CDR3 has 14 amino acids. In DNA, the CDR3 is TGCAGTGCTAGACAGGGACAGAGCTCCTACGAGCAGTACTTC. It is translated as CSARQGQSSYEQYF.

This clonotype came up a few times. V and J are TRBV9 and TRBJ2-5; D not certain. Germline assignment: CDR1 SGDLS and CDR2 YYNGEE. The ends were cut back, 0 bases at V and 4 bases at J, with 7 bases in the middle. The CDR3 length is 13 residues. CDR3 sequence (DNA): TGTGCCAGCAGCGTAGAATTAGGAGAGACCCAGTACTTC. This sequence encodes CASSVELGETQYF. Combining the CDR3 with reference TRBV9 and TRBJ2-5 gives the whole variable domain DSGVTQTPKHLITATGQRVTLRCSPRSGDLSVYWYQQSLDQGLQFLIQYYNGEERAKGNILERFSAQQFPDLHSELNLSSLELGDSALYFCASSVELGETQYFGPGTRLLVL.

V gene TRBV5-1 combines with J gene TRBJ2-1, with TRBD1 matching over 9 bases. There are 16 residues in the CDR3. Germline V gene lookup returns CDR1 SGHRS and CDR2 YFSETQ. J gave up 5 bases and V 0 bases, and 6 bases lay outside the gene matches. CDR3 DNA sequence: TGCGCCAGCAGCTTGGCCGGGACAGGGTATCACAATGAGCAGTTCTTC. It codes for CASSLAGTGYHNEQFF. Complete variable domain (other parts from reference TRBV5-1 and TRBJ2-1): KAGVTQTPRYLIKTRGQQVTLSCSPISGHRSVSWYQQTPGQGLQFLFEYFSETQRNKGNFPGRFSGRQFSNSRSEMNVSTLELGDSALYLCASSLAGTGYHNEQFFGPGTRLTVL.

V and J are TRBV28 and TRBJ2-7; a weak D match, TRBD1 (6 bases). This CDR3 has 13 amino acids. Germline CDR1 MDHEN, CDR2 SYDVKM. With 4 bases removed from V and 3 bases from J, the gap between germline ends came to 10 bases. CDR3 sequence (DNA): TGTGCCAGCAGTTCGACAGGTAACTACGAGCAGTACTTC. Residues: CASSSTGNYEQYF.

The chain uses TRBV9 and TRBJ2-7; the D gene is possibly TRBD1 (5 bases). This CDR3 spans 14 amino acids. V was clipped by 2 bases and J by 1 base, with 10 bases between them. In germline, CDR1 is SGDLS, CDR2 YYNGEE. The CDR3 DNA sequence: TGTGCCAGCAGCGTTCAACAGGAGTCCTACGAGCAGTACTTC. Translated, it gives CASSVQQESYEQYF.

The CDR3 region has the DNA TGTGCCAGCACGTCCGGGCAGATAGGGAATGAGCAGTTCTTC. Translation gives CASTSGQIGNEQFF. The chain links TRBV6-1 to TRBJ2-1; no definite D call. From germline, CDR1 is MNHNS and CDR2 SASEGT. The CDR3 sequence is 14 residues long. V lost 7 bases to trimming and J lost 7 bases, with 17 bases between them.

This clonotype was detected only a few times. The chain carries TRBV20-1 and TRBJ2-3; TRBD1 agrees at 7 bases. CDR3 length: 14 amino acids. Germline assignment: CDR1 DFQATT and CDR2 SNEGSKA (reference sequence). With V trimmed by 6 bases and J by 3 bases, 9 bases remained unmatched. CDR3 protein: CSAVPGTATDTQYF. DNA of the CDR3: TGCAGTGCAGTACCCGGGACAGCGACAGATACGCAGTATTTT.

V is TRBV12-3 or TRBV12-4 and J is TRBJ1-5; a possible D gene is TRBD1 (6 bases). The CDR3 is 16 residues long. V was pared by 5 bases and J by 4 bases, with 18 bases between. The CDR3 protein is CASSRLWGTTNQPQHF. Written as DNA, the CDR3 is TGTGCCAGCAGTCGACTGTGGGGGACAACTAATCAGCCCCAGCATTTT.

The chain employs TRBV3-1 and TRBJ2-3, with 7 bases matching TRBD1. The germline CDR1 and CDR2 sequences are LGHDT and YNNKEL (reference sequence). This CDR3 has 18 residues. J lost 4 bases, V lost 2 bases, and 15 bases had no gene match. CDR3: CASSQSGTPGTVADTQYF. The CDR3 nucleotides read TGTGCCAGCAGCCAATCCGGGACACCAGGGACAGTCGCAGATACGCAGTATTTT.

This clonotype has only one observation. For the CDR3, the DNA is TGCAGTGCACCTGAGGGGGCGGCCGGCACAGATACGCAGTATTTT. This translates into CSAPEGAAGTDTQYF. This rearrangement joins TRBV20-1 to TRBJ2-3; 7 bases are a match to TRBD1. V was clipped by 6 bases and J by 1 base; unmatched bases: 10. The CDR3 extends over 15 amino acids. Germline V gene lookup returns CDR1 DFQATT and CDR2 SNEGSKA (reference sequence).

This clonotype was counted many times. This chain joins TRBV5-1 and TRBJ2-3, with 9 nucleotides matching TRBD2. This CDR3 has 15 residues. The trim removed 0 bases at V and 6 bases at J, leaving 5 bases unmatched. CDR1 SGHRS and CDR2 YFSETQ come from the germline V gene. CDR3 DNA: TGCGCCAGCAGCTTGGCTTTAGCGGGGGTGGATACGCAGTATTTT. Translated: CASSLALAGVDTQYF.

This clonotype has more than one count but fewer than ten. V and J are TRBV5-4 and TRBJ2-1; 11 positions match TRBD1. The CDR3 is made up of 15 amino acids. Per the germline V gene, CDR1 is SGHNT and CDR2 is YYREEE (reference sequence). V lost 4 bases and J lost 2; bases outside the gene matches: 2. The CDR3, as DNA: TGTGCCAGCAGCCGGGACAGGGGGGCCTACAATGAGCAGTTCTTC. It specifies CASSRDRGAYNEQFF.

The chain carries TRBV9 and TRBJ2-3; D gene uncertain. The CDR3 is 15 amino acids. Trimming removed 0 bases from V and 2 bases from J, with 10 bases in between. CDR1 is SGDLS and CDR2 is YYNGEE in the germline V gene. The CDR3 spells CASSVGWVLTDTQYF. For the CDR3, the DNA is TGTGCCAGCAGCGTAGGTTGGGTCCTCACAGATACGCAGTATTTT.

The sample holds many counts of this clonotype. This chain connects TRBV7-3 to TRBJ2-3; 9 positions agree with TRBD1. The CDR3 contains 16 residues. V lost 4 bases, J lost 1 base, and 6 bases stayed unmatched. The germline V gene encodes CDR1 SGHTA and CDR2 FQGTGA. The chain's CDR3 is CASSSGTGLGTDTQYF. CDR3 DNA sequence: TGTGCCAGCAGCTCTGGGACAGGGCTGGGCACAGATACGCAGTATTTT. Full variable domain (missing parts from reference TRBV7-3 and TRBJ2-3): GAGVSQTPSNKVTEKGKYVELRCDPISGHTALYWYRQSLGQGPEFLIYFQGTGAADDSGLPNDRFFAVRPEGSVSTLKIQRTERGDSAVYLCASSSGTGLGTDTQYFGPGTRLTVL.

This clonotype was counted ten times or more. The V gene is TRBV20-1, the J gene TRBJ1-5; D gene uncertain. Germline values: CDR1 DFQATT, CDR2 SNEGSKA (reference sequence). CDR3 length equals 13 residues. V lost 0 bases and J 1 base, leaving 4 bases between the germline ends. The CDR3 is CSAREGSNQPQHF. The CDR3, as DNA: TGCAGTGCTAGAGAGGGGAGCAATCAGCCCCAGCATTTT.

The J gene is TRBJ1-5, the V gene TRBV12-3 or TRBV12-4; D call uncertain. CDR3 size: 14 residues. Between the trimmed V and J ends, which lost 5 bases and 6 bases, there was a span of 14 bases. The DNA of the CDR3 is TGTGCCAGCAGTCTTAGGGAGTTCGGTCAGCCCCAGCATTTT. Encoded protein: CASSLREFGQPQHF.

In its sample, this clonotype was seen a few times. The chain couples TRBV2 to TRBJ1-1, with no clear D. V lost 4 bases and J 11 bases, leaving 17 bases between the germline ends. The germline V gene has CDR1 SNHLY and CDR2 FYNNEI. The CDR3 runs to 13 residues. The CDR3 sequence is CASSAGYTLSAFF. In DNA, the CDR3 is TGTGCCAGCAGTGCGGGTTACACGCTATCGGCTTTCTTT.

The rearrangement uses TRBV20-1 and TRBJ2-3; 8 bases map to TRBD1. With V trimmed by 3 bases and J by 4 bases, 6 bases remained unmatched. CDR1 and CDR2 from the germline V gene are DFQATT and SNEGSKA (reference sequence). This CDR3 spans 14 amino acids. The CDR3: CSARPGGMSDTQYF. The DNA for the CDR3 is TGCAGTGCTAGGCCAGGGGGCATGTCAGATACGCAGTATTTT.

The gene calls are TRBV12-3 or TRBV12-4 and TRBJ2-5; D may be TRBD2 (6 bases). CDR3 length: 14 amino acids. V was cut by 3 bases and J by 6 bases, with 14 bases left in between. The CDR3 sequence is CASSLGGDRKTQYF. The CDR3 coding sequence is TGTGCCAGCAGTTTGGGCGGGGATAGGAAGACCCAGTACTTC.

This clonotype was detected a few times. The genes are TRBV20-1 and TRBJ1-1; possibly TRBD1 for D (6 bases). The CDR3 contains 12 residues. In germline, CDR1 is DFQATT, CDR2 SNEGSKA (reference sequence). Trimming took 0 bases from V and 13 from J, leaving 15 bases between them. The CDR3, as DNA: TGCAGTGCTAGAGATGGGGGCACTCCGGTTTTCTTT. Translating gives CSARDGGTPVFF.

In its sample, this clonotype was seen many times. V gene TRBV28 combines with J gene TRBJ2-5; D is unresolved. Trimming took 6 bases from V and 2 from J, leaving 22 bases between them. The CDR3 runs 17 residues. Germline CDR1 and CDR2: MDHEN and SYDVKM. Here the CDR3 DNA reads TGTGCCAGCAGCTCTGGGTATGGATTCTATAAACAAGAGACCCAGTACTTC. Its translation is CASSSGYGFYKQETQYF.

There are many counts of this clonotype. V gene TRBV3-1 combines with J gene TRBJ1-3; D possibly corresponds to TRBD1 (5 bases). Trimming removed 0 bases at V and 4 bases at J, with 7 bases between. Germline loops: CDR1 LGHDT, CDR2 YNNKEL (reference sequence). The CDR3 is made up of 14 amino acids. The CDR3 nucleotides read TGTGCCAGCAGCCAAGAAGACAGAGGAAACACCATATATTTT. It specifies CASSQEDRGNTIYF. Filled out from reference TRBV3-1 and TRBJ1-3, the complete variable domain reads DTAVSQTPKYLVTQMGNDKSIKCEQNLGHDTMYWYKQDSKKFLKIMFSYNNKELIINETVPNRFSPKSPDKAHLNLHINSLELGDSAVYFCASSQEDRGNTIYFGEGSWLTVV.

The CDR3 region is CASTADSNQPQHF. The CDR3 nucleotides are TGTGCCAGCACGGCAGATAGCAATCAGCCCCAGCATTTT. The rearrangement links TRBV2 to TRBJ1-5; no definite D call. The germline V gene encodes CDR1 SNHLY and CDR2 FYNNEI. The CDR3 sequence is 13 residues long. Trimming shortened V by 7 bases and J by 0 bases, and 7 bases separated the two germline ends.

This clonotype was recorded at least ten times. The J gene is TRBJ2-5, the V gene TRBV15, with no clear D. V lost 6 bases, J lost 2 bases, and 7 bases lay in between. The CDR3 is 12 amino acids. Germline V CDR1 and CDR2: LNHNV, YYDKDF (reference sequence). For the CDR3, the DNA is TGTGCCACCAGTGCCAGACAAGAGACCCAGTACTTC. Translating gives CATSARQETQYF.